This T cell receptor beta chain emerged from a study of control samples from healthy donors and cancer patients. Clones were sequenced by immunoSEQ multiplex PCR, and TCRdb holds only the in-frame ones, with some missing. The table records 150,000 or so clones, over 85% of them present only once. The J segment lost 3 bases and the V segment lost 9 bases, leaving 8 bases of the junction unmatched. The CDR3 spans 15 residues. Germline CDR1 reads WNHNN; CDR2 reads SYGVQD (reference sequence). The chain links TRBV10-1 to TRBJ1-6, with 7 bases lining up with TRBD1. The TCR comes from a man aged 18 to 35 in good health. The sample consisted of blood. The DNA of the CDR3 is TGCGCCAGACCGGGACAGCGGATCTATAATTCACCCCTCCACTTT. Amino acid sequence: CARPGQRIYNSPLHF.